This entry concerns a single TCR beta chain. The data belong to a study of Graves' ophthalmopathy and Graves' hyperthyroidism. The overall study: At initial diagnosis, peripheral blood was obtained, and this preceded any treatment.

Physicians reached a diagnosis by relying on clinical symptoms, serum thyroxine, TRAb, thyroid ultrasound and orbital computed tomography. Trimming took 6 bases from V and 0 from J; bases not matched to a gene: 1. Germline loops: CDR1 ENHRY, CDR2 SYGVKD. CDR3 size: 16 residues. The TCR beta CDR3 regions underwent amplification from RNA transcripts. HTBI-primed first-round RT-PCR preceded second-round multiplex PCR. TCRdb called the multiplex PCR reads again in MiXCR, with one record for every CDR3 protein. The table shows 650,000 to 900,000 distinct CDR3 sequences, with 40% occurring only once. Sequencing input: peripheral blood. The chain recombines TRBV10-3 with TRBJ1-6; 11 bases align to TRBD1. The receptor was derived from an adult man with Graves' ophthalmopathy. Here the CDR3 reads CAIRGTGGSYNSPLHF. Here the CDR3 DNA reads TGTGCCATCAGAGGGACAGGGGGCTCCTATAATTCACCCCTCCACTTT.